This is a list of T cell receptor beta chains from one sample in a study of T cells after posttransplantation cyclophosphamide. Profiled with immunoSEQ multiplex PCR; TCRdb holds only in-frame clones, not every one. The table has some 6,000 clones, roughly 1.9% seen once. The source was PBMCs, collected 242 days after a stem cell transplant with posttransplant cyclophosphamide. These receptors were obtained from a male patient between 25 and 40 years old who received an allogeneic stem cell transplant from a related donor, was CMV-positive, and had no GVHD. The graft donor may have given rise to some T cells. Both conserved end residues are trimmed from each CDR3.

v_call	cdr3_aa
TRBV29-1	SVLEPGARDEAF
TRBV18	ASSPPSPDTQY
TRBV10-3	AINQGGYEQY
TRBV5-1	ASSSDWGGISTDTQY
TRBV9	ASSVAGLNTGELF
TRBV6-5	ASSGRGGGAYEQY
TRBV7-3	ASSLTPSYEQY
TRBV29-1	SVRPASGNYEQY
TRBV28	ASRTEFGAPGANVLT
TRBV6-6	ASTVDGYGYT
TRBV6-6	ASVSETWFQTQY
TRBV18	ASSLGQGGWEGYT
TRBV6-1	ASRGLSTTDTQY
TRBV7-9	ASSLYEGDEQY
TRBV28	ASRKSGWGGYT
TRBV27	ASRPGLANYEQY
TRBV4-1	ASSQDRGQLSGANVLT
TRBV28	ASSSGLRLAKNIQY
TRBV28	ASSLPPQARQY
TRBV10-3	AITGQGLLSSGNTIY
TRBV21-1	ASSKETGRHEPPYNEQF
TRBV10-3	AIGNGLAGGPGEQF
TRBV28	ASRTNGGGTEAF
TRBV6-5	ASTREGINTEAF
TRBV2	ASGEEGPYEQY
TRBV7-9	ASSPLPTYTHRDYGYT
TRBV19	ASSHYRGLAEKLF
TRBV4-2	ASSQARQLGDGGSDTQY
TRBV7-9	ASSLGTSGETQY
TRBV19	ASSVSWRQSGTPYSGNTIY
TRBV30	AWSVQDTRRQY
TRBV27	ASSFGTGSGALH
TRBV2	ASGRDRNTEAF
TRBV6-5	ASSSGQNYGYT
TRBV9	ASSGPSGGSYNEQF
TRBV6-6	ASSLQGTGQAQH
TRBV7-3	ASSTGFGETQY
TRBV5-4	ASSLGIGGIGSPLH
TRBV14	ASSQVTGYGYT
TRBV2	ASRSRDRVSNGARSYEQY